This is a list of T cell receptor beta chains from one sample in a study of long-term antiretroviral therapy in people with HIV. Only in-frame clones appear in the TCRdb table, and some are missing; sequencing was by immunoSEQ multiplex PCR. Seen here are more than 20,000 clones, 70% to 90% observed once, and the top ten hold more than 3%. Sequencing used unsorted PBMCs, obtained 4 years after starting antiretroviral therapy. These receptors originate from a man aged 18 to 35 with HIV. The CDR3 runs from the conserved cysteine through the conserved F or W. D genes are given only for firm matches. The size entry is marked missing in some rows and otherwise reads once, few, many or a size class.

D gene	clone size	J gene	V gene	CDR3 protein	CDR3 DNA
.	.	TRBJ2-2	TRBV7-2	CASSLVRANTGELFF	TGTGCCAGCAGCTTAGTTAGGGCGAACACCGGGGAGCTGTTTTTT
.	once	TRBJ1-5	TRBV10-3	CAISEGDSNQPQHF	TGTGCCATCAGTGAGGGGGATAGCAATCAGCCCCAGCATTTT
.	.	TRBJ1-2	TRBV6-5	CASSYRRNYGYTF	TGTGCCAGCAGTTACCGAAGAAACTATGGCTACACCTTC
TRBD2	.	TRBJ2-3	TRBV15	CATTGGNTDTQYF	TGTGCCACTACGGGGGGGAACACAGATACGCAGTATTTT
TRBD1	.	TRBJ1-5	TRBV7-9	CASSRTGESLQPQHF	TGTGCCAGCAGCCGGACAGGGGAGAGTTTGCAGCCCCAGCATTTT
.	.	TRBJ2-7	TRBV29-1	CSVEAPYEQYF	TGCAGCGTTGAAGCCCCCTACGAGCAGTACTTC
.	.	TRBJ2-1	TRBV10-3	CAISGRDNEQFF	TGTGCCATCTCAGGACGGGACAATGAGCAGTTCTTC
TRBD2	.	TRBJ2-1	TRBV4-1	CASSPSGAGVAYNEQFF	TGCGCCAGCAGCCCCTCCGGGGCGGGGGTAGCCTACAATGAGCAGTTCTTC
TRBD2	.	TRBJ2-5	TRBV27	CASSLGLAGLETQYF	TGTGCCAGCAGTTTGGGACTAGCGGGGCTGGAGACCCAGTACTTC
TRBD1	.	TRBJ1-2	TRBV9	CASSVAIRTGGSNGYTF	TGTGCCAGCAGCGTAGCTATTCGGACAGGGGGATCGAATGGCTACACCTTC
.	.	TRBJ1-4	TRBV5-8	CASSLRRAANEKLFF	TGTGCCAGCAGCTTGAGAAGGGCCGCTAATGAAAAACTGTTTTTT
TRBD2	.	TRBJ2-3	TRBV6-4	CASSDSGGITDTQYF	TGTGCCAGCAGTGACAGCGGGGGGATCACAGATACGCAGTATTTT
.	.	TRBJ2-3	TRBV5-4	CASSSPTTTDTQYF	TGTGCCAGCAGCTCCCCAACTACCACAGATACGCAGTATTTT
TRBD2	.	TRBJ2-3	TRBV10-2	CASSPAGGQADTQYF	TGCGCCAGCAGTCCAGCGGGGGGGCAGGCAGATACGCAGTATTTT
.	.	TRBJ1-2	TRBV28	CASSPLRVGYGYTF	TGTGCCAGCAGTCCCCTCAGGGTCGGGTATGGCTACACCTTC
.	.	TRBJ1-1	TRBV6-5	CASGRTDTEAFF	TGTGCCAGCGGCAGGACGGACACTGAAGCTTTCTTT
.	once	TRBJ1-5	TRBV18	CASSSGRVNQPQHF	TGTGCCAGCTCAAGTGGACGGGTCAATCAGCCCCAGCATTTT
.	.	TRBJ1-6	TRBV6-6	CASRFTGLSGDSPLHF	TGTGCCAGCAGATTTACAGGTCTCTCGGGTGATTCACCCCTCCACTTT
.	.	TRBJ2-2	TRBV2	CASSGWTPQGAGELFF	TGTGCCAGCAGTGGATGGACACCCCAAGGGGCCGGGGAGCTGTTTTTT
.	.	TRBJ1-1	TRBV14	CASSQEAPVGFNTEAFF	TGTGCCAGCAGCCAAGAAGCCCCGGTGGGGTTTAACACTGAAGCTTTCTTT
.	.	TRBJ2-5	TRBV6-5	CASSYGGGLNQETQYF	TGTGCCAGCAGTTACGGTGGGGGGCTAAACCAAGAGACCCAGTACTTC
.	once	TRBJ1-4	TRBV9	CASSRFRTTATNEKLFF	TGTGCCAGCAGCAGATTCCGGACAACTGCAACTAATGAAAAACTGTTTTTT
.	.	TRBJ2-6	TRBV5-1	CASSLAVLSSGANVLTF	TGCGCCAGCAGCTTGGCGGTGCTTAGCTCTGGGGCCAACGTCCTGACTTTC
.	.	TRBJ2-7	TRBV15	CATSRGVGGTTYEQYF	TGTGCCACCAGCAGAGGTGTTGGCGGGACCACCTACGAGCAGTACTTC
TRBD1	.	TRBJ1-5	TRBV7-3	CASSPDRDQPQHF	TGTGCCAGCAGCCCTGACAGGGATCAGCCCCAGCATTTT
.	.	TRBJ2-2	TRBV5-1	CASSLIDGATGELFF	TGCGCCAGCAGCTTAATCGACGGGGCAACCGGGGAGCTGTTTTTT
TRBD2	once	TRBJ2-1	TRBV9	CASSPLSGANNEQFF	TGTGCCAGCAGCCCTCTTAGCGGGGCAAACAATGAGCAGTTCTTC
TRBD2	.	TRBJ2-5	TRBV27	CASCGTSGGTQETQYF	TGTGCCAGTTGTGGTACTAGCGGGGGGACCCAAGAGACCCAGTACTTC
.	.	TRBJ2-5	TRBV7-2	CASSGGPRETQYF	TGTGCCAGCAGCGGGGGACCACGGGAGACCCAGTACTTC
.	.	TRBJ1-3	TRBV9	CASSVEVHSSGNTIYF	TGTGCCAGCAGCGTAGAGGTACACAGCTCTGGAAACACCATATATTTT
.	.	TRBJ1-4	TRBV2	CASSGRPFNEKLFF	TGTGCCAGCAGTGGACGGCCTTTTAATGAAAAACTGTTTTTT
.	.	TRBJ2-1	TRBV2	CASSEALGLMTEQFF	TGTGCCAGCAGTGAAGCGCTTGGACTCATGACTGAGCAGTTCTTC
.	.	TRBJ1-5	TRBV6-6	CASSSRTPFNQPQHF	TGTGCCAGCAGTTCCAGGACACCATTCAATCAGCCCCAGCATTTT
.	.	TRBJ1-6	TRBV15	CATSSGGVYSPLHF	TGTGCCACCAGCAGCGGGGGGGTTTATTCACCCCTCCACTTT
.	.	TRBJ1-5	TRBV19	CASSIDLRSRAGPQHF	TGTGCCAGTAGTATAGATCTAAGGAGTAGGGCCGGGCCCCAGCATTTT